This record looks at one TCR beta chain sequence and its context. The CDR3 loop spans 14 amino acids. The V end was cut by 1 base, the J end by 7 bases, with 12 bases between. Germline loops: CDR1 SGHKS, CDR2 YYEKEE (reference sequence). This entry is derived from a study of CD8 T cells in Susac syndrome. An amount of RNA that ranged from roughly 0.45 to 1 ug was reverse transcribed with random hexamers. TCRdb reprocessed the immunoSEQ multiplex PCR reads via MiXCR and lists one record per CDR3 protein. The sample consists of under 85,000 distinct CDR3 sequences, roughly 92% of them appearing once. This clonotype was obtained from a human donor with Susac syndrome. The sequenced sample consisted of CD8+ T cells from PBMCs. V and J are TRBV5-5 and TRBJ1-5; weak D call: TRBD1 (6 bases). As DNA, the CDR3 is TGTGCCAGCAGCTTGACAGGGACGCAACAGCCCCAGCATTTT. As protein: CASSLTGTQQPQHF.